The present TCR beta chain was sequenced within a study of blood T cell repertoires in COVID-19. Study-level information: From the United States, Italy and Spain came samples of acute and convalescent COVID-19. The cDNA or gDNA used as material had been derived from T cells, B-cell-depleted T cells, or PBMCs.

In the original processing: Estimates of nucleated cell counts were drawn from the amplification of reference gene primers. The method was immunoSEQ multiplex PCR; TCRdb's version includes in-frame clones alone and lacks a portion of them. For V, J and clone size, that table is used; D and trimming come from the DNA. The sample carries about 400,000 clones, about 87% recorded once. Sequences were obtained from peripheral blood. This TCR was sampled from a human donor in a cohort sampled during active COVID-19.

The CDR3 DNA reads as TGCGCCAGCAGCTTGATAGGCGGGACAGTCTACAATGAGCAGTTCTTC. Translated: CASSLIGGTVYNEQFF. The J gene is TRBJ2-1, the V gene TRBV5-1; perhaps TRBD1 as D (7 bases). The CDR3 is 16 residues long. V was clipped by 1 base and J by 3 bases, with 14 bases between them. Germline V gene data show CDR1 as SGHRS and CDR2 as YFSETQ.